Shown below are 32 T cell receptor beta chains from a single sample sequenced in a study of blood T cell repertoires in COVID-19. Method: immunoSEQ multiplex PCR; TCRdb's copy keeps in-frame clones and lacks some. Found here are 70,000 to 85,000 clones, more than 75% of them singletons; the top ten hold just over 9%. Sequenced: peripheral blood. The receptors here all came from a human donor in a cohort sampled during active COVID-19.

V gene TRBV7-2 combines with J gene TRBJ2-1; 7 bases fit TRBD2. There are 15 residues in the CDR3. Per the germline V gene, CDR1 is SGHTA and CDR2 is FQGNSA. V was clipped by 5 bases and J by 9 bases; unmatched bases: 13. The DNA for the CDR3 is TGTGCCAGCAGCCCTCCGGGCGGGAGATTAAGTGAGCAGTTCTTC. Translated, it gives CASSPPGGRLSEQFF.

J is TRBJ1-6 and V is TRBV28; D is unclear. The CDR3 loop spans 13 amino acids. Per the germline V gene, CDR1 is MDHEN and CDR2 is SYDVKM. V dropped 3 bases and J dropped 3 bases, with 3 bases sitting between them. The CDR3 loop is CASSFSYNSPLHF. CDR3 bases: TGTGCCAGCAGTTTCAGCTATAATTCACCCCTCCACTTT. The full variable domain, in which reference TRBV28 and TRBJ1-6 provide the parts outside the CDR3, is DVKVTQSSRYLVKRTGEKVFLECVQDMDHENMFWYRQDPGLGLRLIYFSYDVKMKEKGDIPEGYSVSREKKERFSLILESASTNQTSMYLCASSFSYNSPLHFGNGTRLTVT.

The gene calls are TRBV6-2 or TRBV6-3 and TRBJ2-5, with D possibly being TRBD1 (6 bases). Germline CDR1 MNHEY, CDR2 SVGEGT. The CDR3 sequence is 17 residues long. V lost 2 bases and J 0 bases, leaving 16 bases between the germline ends. The CDR3: CASSYVRNRVNQETQYF. The CDR3 coding sequence is TGTGCCAGCAGTTACGTTCGGAACAGGGTAAACCAAGAGACCCAGTACTTC.

The V and J genes are TRBV6-2 or TRBV6-3 and TRBJ2-7, with D tentatively TRBD2 (6 bases). Between the trimmed V and J ends, which lost 0 bases and 2 bases, there was a span of 8 bases. CDR1 is MNHEY, CDR2 SVGEGT, per germline. The CDR3 length is 14 residues. CDR3 amino acids: CASSYSTSPYEQYF. Written as DNA, the CDR3 is TGTGCCAGCAGTTACTCGACTAGTCCCTACGAGCAGTACTTC.

A single count supports this clone. The chain recombines TRBV28 with TRBJ2-7; TRBD1 matches 7 bases. CDR1 is MDHEN, CDR2 SYDVKM, per germline. The CDR3 is made up of 17 amino acids. Unmatched junction bases numbered 20, after V lost 6 bases and J lost 6 bases. CDR3 region: CASRNGPHLGGRGEQYF. The CDR3, as DNA: TGTGCCAGCAGAAACGGGCCCCACTTAGGGGGCAGGGGCGAGCAGTACTTC.

The J gene is TRBJ2-7, the V gene TRBV29-1; TRBD1 agrees at 7 bases. CDR3 length equals 14 residues. Losses at the gene ends were 4 bases for V and 1 base for J; bases not matched to a gene: 7. The germline V gene has CDR1 SQVTM and CDR2 ANQGSEA. The CDR3 sequence: CSVVHRGRSYEQYF. CDR3 DNA: TGCAGCGTTGTTCACAGGGGCCGATCCTACGAGCAGTACTTC.

The rearrangement links TRBV4-1 to TRBJ2-1; 12 bases align to TRBD2. This CDR3 comprises 17 residues. V lost 4 bases, J lost 6 bases, and 10 bases stayed unmatched. CDR1 is MGHRA and CDR2 is YSYEKL in the germline V gene. CDR3 amino acids: CASSPESPGLAGNEQFF. The CDR3 DNA sequence: TGCGCCAGCAGCCCGGAATCCCCGGGACTAGCGGGCAATGAGCAGTTCTTC.

This chain uses TRBV6-5 with TRBJ2-3; TRBD2 might be the D (5 bases). V shed 6 bases and J shed 6 bases, with 19 bases lying between them. Per germline, CDR1 MNHEY and CDR2 SVGAGI. The CDR3 is 15 residues long. The CDR3 spells CASSSLLGPRDTQYF. The DNA for the CDR3 is TGTGCCAGCAGCTCCCTACTAGGGCCTCGGGATACGCAGTATTTT.

This chain joins TRBV2 and TRBJ2-5, with D possibly TRBD1 on 5 matching bases. The CDR3 length is 14 residues. V gave up 1 base and J gave up 0 bases, with 6 bases separating them. Germline CDR1 is SNHLY and CDR2 is FYNNEI. The CDR3 loop is CASSEGGNQETQYF. The CDR3 coding sequence is TGTGCCAGCAGTGAAGGGGGCAACCAAGAGACCCAGTACTTC.

V gene TRBV24-1 combines with J gene TRBJ2-3; D ambiguous. The CDR3 runs 13 residues. V shed 3 bases and J shed 8 bases, with 11 bases lying between them. Germline V gene lookup returns CDR1 KGHDR and CDR2 SFDVKD. CDR3 sequence: CATSDRQPGTQYF. CDR3 coding DNA: TGTGCCACCAGTGATCGTCAGCCGGGTACGCAGTATTTT.

This clone was counted once. The chain joins TRBV6-5 to TRBJ2-3, with D unresolved. This CDR3 is built from 15 residues. V was shortened by 6 bases and J by 0 bases, with 13 bases between the two germline ends. The V gene's germline CDR1 is MNHEY and CDR2 SVGAGI. CDR3 region: CASRPTVTSTDTQYF. CDR3 coding DNA: TGTGCCAGCAGACCCACAGTTACTAGCACAGATACGCAGTATTTT.

The chain couples TRBV6-2 or TRBV6-3 to TRBJ2-1, with 12 nucleotides matching TRBD2. Germline V gene sequence: CDR1 MNHEY, CDR2 SVGEGT. This CDR3 has 15 amino acids. Trimming cost V 5 bases and J 4 bases; bases outside gene matches: 3. DNA for the CDR3: TGTGCCAGCAGTAGGACTAGCGGGACTTACAATGAGCAGTTCTTC. It encodes CASSRTSGTYNEQFF.

The rearrangement uses TRBV28 and TRBJ2-7; D might be TRBD1 (5 bases). The CDR3 loop spans 15 amino acids. Per the germline V gene, CDR1 is MDHEN and CDR2 is SYDVKM. Trimming left V 8 bases short and J 5 bases short, with 22 bases between. The CDR3 spells CASDQRWGDIHEQYF. The DNA for the CDR3 is TGTGCCAGCGACCAGCGTTGGGGCGATATCCACGAGCAGTACTTC.

This chain links TRBV18 with TRBJ2-7; D is perhaps TRBD1 (5 bases). Germline loops: CDR1 KGHSH, CDR2 LQKENI. The CDR3 length is 13 residues. Trimming took 3 bases from V and 4 from J, leaving 10 bases between them. CDR3 sequence reads: CASSPSTEYEQYF. CDR3 coding DNA: TGTGCCAGCTCACCCTCGACAGAGTACGAGCAGTACTTC.

The chain has TRBV6-5 and TRBJ1-3; weak D call: TRBD1 (5 bases). CDR1 MNHEY and CDR2 SVGAGI come from the germline V gene. The CDR3 loop spans 14 amino acids. V shed 8 bases and J shed 2 bases, with 13 bases lying between them. CDR3 nucleotide sequence: TGTGCCAGCGCCGCAGGGTTAACTGGAAACACCATATATTTT. It specifies CASAAGLTGNTIYF.

The chain has TRBV6-2 or TRBV6-3 and TRBJ2-1; D unclear. Germline CDR1 is MNHEY and CDR2 is SVGEGT. This CDR3 spans 16 amino acids. V was cut by 0 bases and J by 4 bases, with 13 bases left in between. The CDR3 DNA is TGTGCCAGCAGTTACTCGTCCGCGAGCATATACAATGAGCAGTTCTTC. As protein: CASSYSSASIYNEQFF.

This clone is medium-sized in the sample. The chain employs TRBV7-6 and TRBJ2-1; TRBD2 matches 9 bases. With 5 bases clipped from V and 1 base from J, the junction kept 9 bases outside the gene matches. Looked up from germline, CDR1 is SGHVS and CDR2 is FNYEAQ. This CDR3 spans 17 amino acids. CDR3 coding DNA: TGTGCCAGCAGCCCGATGGTAGCGGGAGCTTCCTACAATGAGCAGTTCTTC. Translation: CASSPMVAGASYNEQFF.

The chain is built from TRBV6-5 and TRBJ2-1; maybe TRBD1 (6 bases). The CDR3 length is 15 residues. Germline CDR1 is MNHEY and CDR2 is SVGAGI. Trimming took off 6 bases at V and 2 bases at J, with 14 bases between the two ends. In DNA form, the CDR3 reads TGTGCCAGCAGACTGGAACAGGGCACCTACAATGAGCAGTTCTTC. It translates to CASRLEQGTYNEQFF.

The chain combines TRBV28 with TRBJ2-1, with 15 bases aligning to TRBD2. CDR1 is MDHEN, CDR2 SYDVKM, per germline. Losses at the gene ends were 6 bases for V and 7 bases for J; bases not matched to a gene: 7. The CDR3 runs 16 residues. The CDR3 coding sequence is TGTGCCAGCAGCGGGACTAGCGGGAGGTCGCATAATGAGCAGTTCTTC. As protein: CASSGTSGRSHNEQFF.

The chain uses TRBV7-9 and TRBJ1-2, with 10 bases lining up with TRBD1. CDR1 is SEHNR, CDR2 FQNEAQ, per germline (reference sequence). The CDR3 has 14 amino acids. After removal of 5 bases from V and 8 bases from J, the junction contained 8 bases not matched to a gene. This chain's CDR3 is CASSEGTGAWGYTF. Written as DNA, the CDR3 is TGTGCCAGCAGCGAGGGGACAGGGGCGTGGGGCTACACCTTC. Based on the CDR3 plus reference TRBV7-9 and TRBJ1-2, the full variable domain is DTGVSQNPRHKITKRGQNVTFRCDPISEHNRLYWYRQTLGQGPEFLTYFQNEAQLEKSRLLSDRFSAERPKGSFSTLEIQRTEQGDSAMYLCASSEGTGAWGYTFGSGTRLTVV.

The genes are TRBV5-1 and TRBJ2-7; TRBD2 aligns across 14 bases. The J segment lost 4 bases and the V segment lost 4 bases, leaving 4 bases of the junction unmatched. Germline loops: CDR1 SGHRS, CDR2 YFSETQ. This CDR3 has 15 amino acids. The chain's CDR3 is CASSLGTSGSYEQYF. CDR3 nucleotide sequence: TGCGCCAGCAGCCTAGGGACTAGCGGGAGTTACGAGCAGTACTTC.

This clone was counted once. An end of the junction does not agree with germline; a read error may underlie this. The CDR3 DNA is TGTGCCAGCAGTGAGTCCCCTTCCCCTCTTTTT. This codes for CASSESPSPLF. This chain links TRBV6-1 with TRBJ1-1; D is undetermined. Germline CDR1 MNHNS, CDR2 SASEGT. The CDR3 runs to 11 residues.

CDR3 region: CASSLTVNYGYTF. In DNA, the CDR3 is TGTGCCAGCAGCTTGACAGTTAACTATGGCTACACCTTC. This chain joins TRBV5-6 and TRBJ1-2, with no clear D. V lost 1 base, J lost 1 base, and 5 bases lay in between. Looked up from germline, CDR1 is SGHDT and CDR2 is YYEEEE. This CDR3 has 13 amino acids.

The CDR3 DNA sequence: TGTGCCAGCAGCGCCACAGGACGGAGCCAAGAGACCCAGTACTTC. It translates to CASSATGRSQETQYF. The chain links TRBV9 to TRBJ2-5; tentative D call: TRBD1 (5 bases). Trimming pared 3 bases from V and 1 base from J, leaving 13 bases between. This CDR3 has 15 amino acids. Germline V lookup: CDR1 SGDLS, CDR2 YYNGEE.

The chain employs TRBV10-3 and TRBJ2-3, with 9 bases identical to TRBD1. CDR3 length: 13 residues. Germline CDR1 reads ENHRY; CDR2 reads SYGVKD. V dropped 8 bases and J dropped 5; count of bases not matched to a gene: 5. CDR3 region: CAIGTGMGDTQYF. The CDR3 nucleotides are TGTGCCATCGGGACAGGGATGGGAGATACGCAGTATTTT.

V and J are TRBV7-9 and TRBJ1-3, with D hard to call. The CDR3 consists of 14 residues. V lost 5 bases and J lost 4, with 12 bases in between. CDR1 SEHNR and CDR2 FQNEAQ come from the germline V gene (reference sequence). Written as DNA, the CDR3 is TGTGCCAGCAGCCTCACTATCCCCGGAAACACCATATATTTT. The encoded protein is CASSLTIPGNTIYF.

This clone was found a few times. This chain uses TRBV7-2 with TRBJ2-7; D perhaps matches TRBD2 (7 bases). V was pared by 5 bases and J by 7 bases, with 15 bases between. The CDR3 extends over 13 amino acids. Germline values: CDR1 SGHTA, CDR2 FQGNSA. The CDR3 region is CASSQGGAGEQYF. CDR3 sequence (DNA): TGTGCCAGCAGCCAAGGGGGGGCAGGAGAGCAGTACTTC.

The rearrangement links TRBV18 to TRBJ1-2; weak D call: TRBD1 (6 bases). V shed 1 base and J shed 6 bases, with 6 bases lying between them. Per the germline V gene, CDR1 is KGHSH and CDR2 is LQKENI. The CDR3 is 12 amino acids. CDR3 in DNA: TGTGCCAGCTCACCACAGGGGGATGGCTACACCTTC. Protein product: CASSPQGDGYTF.

The chain joins TRBV19 to TRBJ1-1; TRBD1 matches at 9 bases. Germline-derived CDR1 and CDR2 are LNHDA and SQIVND (reference sequence). This CDR3 is built from 14 residues. Trimming took 9 bases from V and 3 from J; bases not matched to a gene: 8. The DNA of the CDR3 is TGTGCCAGCCATAAACAGGGGGCGCACACTGAAGCTTTCTTT. Translated: CASHKQGAHTEAFF.

The V gene is TRBV11-3, the J gene TRBJ2-1, with 8 bases lining up with TRBD2. The CDR3 is made up of 15 amino acids. With V trimmed by 1 base and J by 4 bases, 3 bases remained unmatched. Germline assignment: CDR1 SGHNT and CDR2 YENEEA. The CDR3 coding sequence is TGTGCCAGCAGCTTAGCGGGAGGGGGTTACAATGAGCAGTTCTTC. As protein: CASSLAGGGYNEQFF.

The V call is TRBV11-2, the J call TRBJ2-3, with D maybe TRBD2 (6 bases). CDR1 is SGHAT, CDR2 FQNNGV, per germline. Trimming shortened V by 5 bases and J by 4 bases, and 13 bases separated the two germline ends. CDR3 length equals 14 residues. The CDR3, as DNA: TGTGCCAGCAGCCAACGCGGGGTGGCAGATACGCAGTATTTT. It translates to CASSQRGVADTQYF.

The chain carries TRBV7-8 and TRBJ1-5; 7 bases map to TRBD1. The germline V gene has CDR1 SGHVS and CDR2 FQNEAQ. The CDR3 loop spans 16 amino acids. J was trimmed by 2 bases and V by 6 bases; bases with no gene match: 10. The CDR3 DNA follows: TGTGCCAGCAGTCGGACAGGCGGGGACGGCAATCAGCCCCAGCATTTT. This codes for CASSRTGGDGNQPQHF. Full variable domain (rest looked up from reference TRBV7-8 and TRBJ1-5): GAGVSQSPRYKVAKRGQDVALRCDPISGHVSLFWYQQALGQGPEFLTYFQNEAQLDKSGLPSDRFFAERPEGSVSTLKIQRTQQEDSAVYLCASSRTGGDGNQPQHFGDGTRLSIL.